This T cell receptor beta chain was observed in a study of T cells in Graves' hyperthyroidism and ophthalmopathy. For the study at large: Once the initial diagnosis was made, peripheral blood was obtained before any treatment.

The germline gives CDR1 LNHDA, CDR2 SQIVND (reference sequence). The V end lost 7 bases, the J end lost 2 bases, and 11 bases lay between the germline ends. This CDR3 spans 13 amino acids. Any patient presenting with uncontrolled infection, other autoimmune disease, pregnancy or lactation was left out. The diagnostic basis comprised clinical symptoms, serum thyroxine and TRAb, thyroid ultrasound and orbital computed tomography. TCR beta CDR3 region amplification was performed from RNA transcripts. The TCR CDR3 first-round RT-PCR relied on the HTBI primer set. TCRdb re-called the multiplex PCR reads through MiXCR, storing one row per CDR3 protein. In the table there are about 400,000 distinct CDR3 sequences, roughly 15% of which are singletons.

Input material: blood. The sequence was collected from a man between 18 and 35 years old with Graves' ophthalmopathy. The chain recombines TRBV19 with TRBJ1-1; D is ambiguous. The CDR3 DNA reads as TGTGCCAGTACCATGATTTTAAACACTGAAGCTTTCTTT. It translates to CASTMILNTEAFF.